The clone carrying this T cell receptor beta chain has a single count. The data are from a study of blood T cell repertoires in COVID-19. Study information: The origin of the acute and convalescent COVID-19 samples was the United States, Italy and Spain. Sources were T cells, B-cell-depleted T cells, or PBMCs; the material itself was cDNA or gDNA.

Measured with immunoSEQ multiplex PCR; TCRdb has only the in-frame clones, and not every one. This sample has roughly 140,000 clones, with approximately 88% found just once. There are 13 residues in the CDR3. Germline V gene sequence: CDR1 LGHDT, CDR2 YNNKEL (reference sequence). Trimming stripped 0 bases from V and 5 bases from J, with 7 bases between. This clonotype was obtained from a man in his sixties or seventies with acute or convalescent COVID-19. Sequenced: peripheral blood. The chain uses TRBV3-1 (or the pseudogene TRBV3-2) and TRBJ1-1; no definite D call. The CDR3 DNA follows: TGTGCCAGCAGCCAAGAATGGGAGACTGAAGCTTTCTTT. Encoded protein: CASSQEWETEAFF.